This TCR beta chain is drawn from a study of cytomegalovirus exposure and HLA in healthy donors. The PCR was carried out with 60 Vbeta primers and 13 Jbeta primers. Only in-frame clones appear in the TCRdb table, and some are missing; sequencing was by immunoSEQ multiplex PCR. The data show roughly 71,000 clones, 60% to 75% seen once. The CDR3 consists of 17 residues. Study results and limitations: Cytomegalovirus association was assigned to approximately 180 TCR beta chains. Accurate prediction of most subjects' HLA-A and HLA-B alleles from TCR beta sequences was reported.

This clone was counted a few times. Its cognate antigen is unknown. The chain uses TRBV1 and TRBJ2-2; TRBD2, the table's D call, lacks a check against the DNA. TRBV1 is recorded as a pseudogene. The receptor was isolated from a man aged 35-49 years in good health and CMV-seropositive. Input material: PBMCs. The CDR3 DNA reads TGCACCAGCAGCCAAGACCGGGTCCAAGTTTGGTCCGGGGAGCTGTTTTTT. This translates into CTSSQDRVQVWSGELFF.